The 25 T cell receptor beta chains listed next were all sequenced from one sample in a study of cytomegalovirus exposure and HLA in healthy donors. 13 Jbeta primers and 60 Vbeta primers were used for the PCR. Libraries were prepared by immunoSEQ multiplex PCR; TCRdb keeps only in-frame clonotypes and omits some of them. Of some 110,000 clones listed, 70% to 85% are singletons. The sequenced material came from PBMCs. The source is a woman in her forties or fifties in good health and CMV-seropositive.

V usage is TRBV6-6 and J usage is TRBJ1-4; perhaps TRBD1 as D (6 bases). The CDR3 spans 13 residues. Germline loops: CDR1 MNHNY, CDR2 SVGAGI (reference sequence). The V end lost 2 bases, the J end lost 10 bases, and 11 bases lay between the germline ends. Written as DNA, the CDR3 is TGTGCCAGCAGTTACGGGGGCCCCGGAAAACTGTTTTTT. Translation gives CASSYGGPGKLFF.

V and J are TRBV28 and TRBJ2-2; 12 bases agree with TRBD2. With 6 bases clipped from V and 2 bases from J, the junction kept 4 bases outside the gene matches. The germline V gene has CDR1 MDHEN and CDR2 SYDVKM. The CDR3 is 16 amino acids. Written as DNA, the CDR3 is TGTGCCAGCAGGACGGGACTAGCGGGCAACACCGGGGAGCTGTTTTTT. It specifies CASRTGLAGNTGELFF.

The chain is built from TRBV18 and TRBJ1-2; TRBD1 might be the D (6 bases). The CDR3 is 18 residues long. V lost 1 base and J 6 bases, leaving 24 bases between the germline ends. The germline V gene encodes CDR1 KGHSH and CDR2 LQKENI. The CDR3 sequence: CASSPLEGFSLGGDGYTF. The CDR3 DNA reads TGTGCCAGCTCACCACTCGAGGGTTTTAGTCTTGGGGGCGATGGCTACACCTTC.

The V call is TRBV7-6, the J call TRBJ2-3; 7 bases match TRBD2. V lost 5 bases, J lost 4 bases, and 12 bases stayed unmatched. The CDR3 runs 16 residues. The germline gives CDR1 SGHVS, CDR2 FNYEAQ. The CDR3 nucleotides are TGTGCCAGCAGCCTCTTTGGGGGGGAGTTGCCAGATACGCAGTATTTT. This encodes CASSLFGGELPDTQYF.

This clone was observed a handful of times. This chain connects TRBV18 to TRBJ2-2, with TRBD1 identical over 9 bases. This CDR3 is 18 amino acids long. V shed 4 bases, J shed 7 bases, and the junction held 16 bases outside the gene matches. The germline gives CDR1 KGHSH, CDR2 LQKENI. CDR3 protein: CASSRRLRDRVTSGELFF. Written as DNA, the CDR3 is TGTGCCAGCTCACGACGTTTACGGGACAGGGTTACCAGCGGGGAGCTGTTTTTT.

This clone was picked up a small number of times. The junction and the germline gene differ at one end; a read error may be behind it. The chain uses TRBV7-8 and TRBJ2-7; no definite D call. The CDR3 extends over 13 amino acids. The V gene's germline CDR1 is SGHVS and CDR2 FQNEAQ. This CDR3 is CASSLVSSYEQYF. In DNA, the CDR3 is TGTGCCAGCAGTTTAGTGAGCTCCTACGAGCAGTACTTC.

The chain couples TRBV28 to TRBJ1-2; D possibly corresponds to TRBD1 (6 bases). CDR3 size: 16 residues. Germline lookup yields CDR1 MDHEN and CDR2 SYDVKM. V was trimmed by 4 bases and J by 2 bases, leaving 17 bases between them. In nucleotides, the CDR3 is TGTGCCAGCAGTTCCGTTAACAGGGAGGGCAACTATGGCTACACCTTC. This gives the protein CASSSVNREGNYGYTF.

The V gene is TRBV20-1, the J gene TRBJ2-3; the D is unclear. V lost 6 bases and J 0 bases, leaving 4 bases between the germline ends. Germline V gene data show CDR1 as DFQATT and CDR2 as SNEGSKA (reference sequence). The CDR3 totals 11 residues. DNA of the CDR3: TGCAGTGCAACTAGCACAGATACGCAGTATTTT. Protein: CSATSTDTQYF.

As regards this clone: The same CDR3 also results from other DNA sequences found in this sample. This sequence joins TRBV9 and TRBJ2-1; D ambiguous. Germline V gives CDR1 SGDLS, CDR2 YYNGEE. V lost 0 bases and J lost 3, with 7 bases in between. The CDR3 extends over 14 amino acids. The DNA of the CDR3 is TGTGCCAGCAGCGTAGGAGGTCTCTACAATGAGCAGTTCTTC. This sequence encodes CASSVGGLYNEQFF. Full variable domain (outside the CDR3, taken from reference TRBV9 and TRBJ2-1): DSGVTQTPKHLITATGQRVTLRCSPRSGDLSVYWYQQSLDQGLQFLIQYYNGEERAKGNILERFSAQQFPDLHSELNLSSLELGDSALYFCASSVGGLYNEQFFGPGTRLTVL.

This chain links TRBV5-5 with TRBJ2-1, with 7 bases that match TRBD2. The CDR3 is made up of 15 amino acids. V shed 1 base, J shed 5 bases, and the junction held 6 bases outside the gene matches. Germline-derived CDR1 and CDR2 are SGHKS and YYEKEE (reference sequence). Here the CDR3 reads CASSLFLAANNEQFF. For the CDR3, the DNA is TGTGCCAGCAGCTTGTTTCTAGCGGCCAACAATGAGCAGTTCTTC.

The chain joins TRBV18 to TRBJ1-1, with TRBD1 matching 7 bases. After removal of 6 bases from V and 3 bases from J, the junction contained 4 bases not matched to a gene. The CDR3 length is 13 residues. The germline gives CDR1 KGHSH, CDR2 LQKENI. In DNA, the CDR3 is TGTGCCAGCTCGCAGGGGGTAGACACTGAAGCTTTCTTT. Its translation: CASSQGVDTEAFF. Based on the CDR3 plus reference TRBV18 and TRBJ1-1, the full variable domain is NAGVMQNPRHLVRRRGQEARLRCSPMKGHSHVYWYRQLPEEGLKFMVYLQKENIIDESGMPKERFSAEFPKEGPSILRIQQVVRGDSAAYFCASSQGVDTEAFFGQGTRLTVV.

V usage is TRBV2 and J usage is TRBJ1-5; 7 positions match TRBD1. The CDR3 loop spans 17 amino acids. CDR1 and CDR2 (germline): SNHLY, FYNNEI. V was pared by 5 bases and J by 2 bases, with 12 bases of the junction left unmatched. The CDR3 reads CASSYGTGTDRNQPQHF. DNA for the CDR3: TGTGCCAGCAGTTATGGCACCGGGACAGACCGCAATCAGCCCCAGCATTTT.

The chain combines TRBV10-1 with TRBJ1-2, with D perhaps matching TRBD1 (6 bases). Looked up from germline, CDR1 is WNHNN and CDR2 is SYGVQD (reference sequence). CDR3 size: 15 residues. The V end was cut by 6 bases, the J end by 0 bases, with 14 bases between. The CDR3, as DNA: TGCGCCAGCAGAACAACAGGGTCCGCTAACTATGGCTACACCTTC. This translates into CASRTTGSANYGYTF.

The chain employs TRBV28 and TRBJ2-4; the match to TRBD2 covers 7 bases. The CDR3 totals 11 residues. Germline-derived CDR1 and CDR2 are MDHEN and SYDVKM. Here the CDR3 reads CAAGIKNIQYF. The CDR3 region has the DNA TGTGCAGCGGGGATCAAAAACATTCAGTACTTC.

The V call is TRBV19, the J call TRBJ1-1; 7 positions match TRBD1. V lost 4 bases, J lost 8 bases, and 7 bases stayed unmatched. This CDR3 has 13 amino acids. Germline V CDR1 and CDR2: LNHDA, SQIVND (reference sequence). The CDR3 here is CASSKPQTGEAFF. As DNA, the CDR3 is TGTGCCAGTAGTAAACCTCAGACAGGGGAAGCTTTCTTT. Using reference TRBV19 and TRBJ1-1 for the parts outside the CDR3, the full variable domain is DGGITQSPKYLFRKEGQNVTLSCEQNLNHDAMYWYRQDPGQGLRLIYYSQIVNDFQKGDIAEGYSVSREKKESFPLTVTSAQKNPTAFYLCASSKPQTGEAFFGQGTRLTVV.

The V and J genes are TRBV27 and TRBJ1-6; 9 positions agree with TRBD1. There are 16 residues in the CDR3. Germline-derived CDR1 and CDR2 are MNHEY and SMNVEV (reference sequence). Trimming removed 5 bases from V and 3 bases from J; junction bases left unmatched: 5. For the CDR3, the DNA is TGTGCCAGCAGTAGGCCGGGACAGGGCTATAATTCACCCCTCCACTTT. The encoded protein is CASSRPGQGYNSPLHF.

This chain uses TRBV6-5 with TRBJ2-3; tentatively, D is TRBD2 (5 bases). Trimming shortened V by 4 bases and J by 4 bases, and 9 bases separated the two germline ends. Germline V gene data show CDR1 as MNHEY and CDR2 as SVGAGI. This CDR3 is built from 13 residues. The CDR3, as DNA: TGTGCCAGCAGTTCCGGGGTCGCAGATACGCAGTATTTT. Translation: CASSSGVADTQYF.

The chain couples TRBV2 to TRBJ1-2, with D perhaps TRBD1 (5 bases). CDR3 length: 15 amino acids. Germline V gene lookup returns CDR1 SNHLY and CDR2 FYNNEI. Trimming removed 2 bases from V and 5 bases from J, with 15 bases in between. CDR3 sequence reads: CASSESAEGRYGYTF. The CDR3 coding sequence is TGTGCCAGCAGTGAAAGCGCGGAGGGGAGGTATGGCTACACCTTC.

The rearrangement uses TRBV18 and TRBJ2-7; 15 bases agree with TRBD2. The J segment lost 2 bases and the V segment lost 4 bases, leaving 6 bases of the junction unmatched. Germline loops: CDR1 KGHSH, CDR2 LQKENI. The CDR3 spans 17 residues. The CDR3 DNA reads as TGTGCCAGCTCACTGGGACTAGCGGGAGGACGGACCTACGAGCAGTACTTC. It codes for CASSLGLAGGRTYEQYF.

This chain joins TRBV7-9 and TRBJ2-7; D not resolved. Germline values: CDR1 SEHNR, CDR2 FQNEAQ (reference sequence). Trimming took 4 bases from V and 2 from J, leaving 18 bases between them. The CDR3 has 16 amino acids. As DNA, the CDR3 is TGTGCCAGCAGCTGGAGCCCGCGAGAGTTCGCCTACGAGCAGTACTTC. Amino acid sequence: CASSWSPREFAYEQYF.

The chain employs TRBV19 and TRBJ1-2; TRBD1 aligns across 7 bases. Looked up from germline, CDR1 is LNHDA and CDR2 is SQIVND (reference sequence). The J segment lost 3 bases and the V segment lost 1 base, leaving 14 bases of the junction unmatched. This CDR3 is built from 18 residues. CDR3 nucleotide sequence: TGTGCCAGTAGTATAGGAAGGGGGCTTGCTAAAGGGGACTATGGCTACACCTTC. As protein: CASSIGRGLAKGDYGYTF.

The rearrangement joins TRBV7-3 to TRBJ1-1, with D tentatively TRBD1 (5 bases). The CDR3 sequence is 15 residues long. Germline V lookup: CDR1 SGHTA, CDR2 FQGTGA. Trimming took off 1 base at V and 4 bases at J, with 13 bases between the two ends. CDR3 DNA: TGTGCCAGCAGCTTAAAGAATGGGGCTATCACTGAAGCTTTCTTT. This encodes CASSLKNGAITEAFF.

The V and J genes are TRBV6-5 and TRBJ1-6; no reliable D call. Germline CDR1 is MNHEY and CDR2 is SVGAGI. This CDR3 region has 12 residues. V lost 4 bases and J lost 9, with 7 bases in between. CDR3 DNA sequence: TGTGCCAGCAGTTCGTTCGGTTCACCCCTCCACTTT. Translation gives CASSSFGSPLHF.

The chain carries TRBV14 and TRBJ1-3; D is undetermined. This CDR3 has 14 amino acids. Germline CDR1 and CDR2: SGHDN and FVKESK. V gave up 4 bases and J gave up 4 bases, with 11 bases separating them. The CDR3 sequence is CASSPLRKGNTIYF. The CDR3 nucleotides read TGTGCCAGCAGCCCCCTCAGGAAAGGAAACACCATATATTTT.

J is TRBJ2-7 and V is TRBV28; no firm D call. Germline CDR1 is MDHEN and CDR2 is SYDVKM. Trimming took off 4 bases at V and 2 bases at J, with 6 bases between the two ends. The CDR3 consists of 12 residues. The CDR3 DNA is TGTGCCAGCAGTTCCGACACCTACGAGCAGTACTTC. It encodes CASSSDTYEQYF.